One and the same sample provided the 30 T cell receptor beta chains below, sequenced in a study of T-cell memory formation after mild COVID-19. TCRdb independently ran MiXCR on the 5' RACE reads; one entry per CDR3 protein. Here the sample spans roughly 320,000 distinct CDR3 sequences, over 25% being singletons. Sequencing was done on a sample of PBMCs or a T cell subset sorted from them (not recorded which). The receptors here all came from an adult woman who had mild COVID-19 (a few samples of this study predate the infection). Cell type and time point are not known.

The V gene is TRBV5-1, the J gene TRBJ2-5, with D maybe TRBD1 (8 bases). Germline CDR1 SGHRS, CDR2 YFSETQ. The CDR3 totals 14 residues. V lost 4 bases and J lost 3, with 13 bases in between. The CDR3 DNA sequence: TGCGCCAGCAGCCCGGGGGGACAGGAAGAGACCCAGTACTTC. Residues: CASSPGGQEETQYF. The full variable domain, completed using reference TRBV5-1 and TRBJ2-5, is KAGVTQTPRYLIKTRGQQVTLSCSPISGHRSVSWYQQTPGQGLQFLFEYFSETQRNKGNFPGRFSGRQFSNSRSEMNVSTLELGDSALYLCASSPGGQEETQYFGPGTRLLVL.

This clonotype was recorded a few times. The chain recombines TRBV20-1 with TRBJ1-1, with 7 bases fitting TRBD1. Trimming removed 1 base from V and 1 base from J; junction bases left unmatched: 6. Germline CDR1 reads DFQATT; CDR2 reads SNEGSKA (reference sequence). The CDR3 spans 15 residues. The CDR3 DNA is TGCAGTGCTAGAGCCTTTGGGACAGCGAACACTGAAGCTTTCTTT. Its protein product is CSARAFGTANTEAFF.

This clonotype was observed a handful of times. In DNA form, the CDR3 reads TGTGCCAGCAGCTTGGACAGGGAACTGTTTTTT. Amino acid sequence: CASSLDRELFF. The chain uses TRBV7-9 and TRBJ1-4; TRBD1 matches 8 bases. This CDR3 has 11 residues. The junction had 0 bases not matched to a gene; V was cut back by 3 bases and J by 12 bases. CDR1 SEHNR and CDR2 FQNEAQ come from the germline V gene (reference sequence).

This chain connects TRBV20-1 to TRBJ2-7; 10 bases map to TRBD1. The V gene's germline CDR1 is DFQATT and CDR2 SNEGSKA (reference sequence). CDR3 size: 15 residues. Trimming cost V 1 base and J 3 bases; bases outside gene matches: 6. CDR3 loop: CSARGSGTGDYEQYF. As DNA, the CDR3 is TGCAGTGCTAGAGGCTCCGGGACAGGGGACTACGAGCAGTACTTC.

This clonotype was seen more than once but under ten times. The chain employs TRBV5-6 and TRBJ1-2; weak D call: TRBD1 (5 bases). CDR1 and CDR2 from the germline V gene are SGHDT and YYEEEE. The V end was cut by 5 bases, the J end by 5 bases, with 16 bases between. This CDR3 has 14 residues. The CDR3 spells CASRRGAGWYGYTF. DNA for the CDR3: TGTGCCAGCAGGAGGGGCGCAGGCTGGTATGGCTACACCTTC.

This clonotype was seen more than once but under ten times. This chain connects TRBV5-5 to TRBJ1-2, with 8 positions matching TRBD1. CDR1 and CDR2 from the germline V gene are SGHKS and YYEKEE (reference sequence). V was pared by 3 bases and J by 7 bases, with 5 bases of the junction left unmatched. The CDR3 runs 13 residues. The CDR3 nucleotides are TGTGCCAGCAGCTCGGACAGGGAAATTGGCTACACCTTC. Amino acids: CASSSDREIGYTF.

This clonotype has just a few counts. The chain uses TRBV7-9 and TRBJ2-1; D is ambiguous. Germline lookup yields CDR1 SEHNR and CDR2 FQNEAQ (reference sequence). The V end was cut by 1 base, the J end by 5 bases, with 12 bases between. This CDR3 has 15 amino acids. This CDR3 reads CASSLVAIRDNEQFF. In DNA form, the CDR3 reads TGTGCCAGCAGCTTAGTGGCGATTAGGGACAATGAGCAGTTCTTC.

This clonotype was counted only a few times. The chain combines TRBV15 with TRBJ1-1; D gene unclear. The CDR3 runs 16 residues. CDR1 and CDR2 (germline): LNHNV, YYDKDF (reference sequence). Between the trimmed V and J ends, which lost 0 bases and 1 base, there was a span of 12 bases. The DNA of the CDR3 is TGTGCCACCAGCAGAGATCGTGCAAATAGGAACACTGAAGCTTTCTTT. Encoded protein: CATSRDRANRNTEAFF.

The gene calls are TRBV13 and TRBJ2-7; D is unresolved. The CDR3 sequence is 13 residues long. Trimming shortened V by 6 bases and J by 1 base, and 10 bases separated the two germline ends. Germline-derived CDR1 and CDR2 are PRHDT and FYEKMQ (reference sequence). CDR3: CASSWTGSYEQYF. CDR3 sequence (DNA): TGTGCCAGCAGTTGGACCGGGTCCTACGAGCAGTACTTC.

This clonotype was seen only a few times. This rearrangement joins TRBV24-1 to TRBJ2-1; 8 nucleotides match TRBD1. After removal of 3 bases from V and 8 bases from J, the junction contained 8 bases not matched to a gene. Germline values: CDR1 KGHDR, CDR2 SFDVKD. The CDR3 contains 15 residues. The CDR3 DNA sequence: TGTGCCACCAGTGATCCGGGACAGGTCGTCGATGAGCAGTTCTTC. Its protein is CATSDPGQVVDEQFF.

This clonotype has just a few counts. The rearrangement joins TRBV7-3 to TRBJ1-1; 7 nucleotides match TRBD1. CDR1 and CDR2 (germline): SGHTA, FQGTGA. The CDR3 runs 15 residues. With V trimmed by 5 bases and J by 1 base, 7 bases remained unmatched. CDR3 DNA sequence: TGTGCCAGCAGCACACAGGGGCCACCGAACACTGAAGCTTTCTTT. It codes for CASSTQGPPNTEAFF.

CDR3 loop: CASSRRQRETQYF. As DNA, the CDR3 is TGTGCCAGCAGTCGTAGACAGAGGGAGACCCAGTACTTC. The chain joins TRBV7-9 to TRBJ2-5; D is possibly TRBD1 (5 bases). The CDR3 length is 13 residues. Germline V lookup: CDR1 SEHNR, CDR2 FQNEAQ (reference sequence). The ends were cut back, 6 bases at V and 5 bases at J, with 13 bases in the middle.

V is TRBV6-2 or TRBV6-3 and J is TRBJ2-7; D is possibly TRBD1 (5 bases). The CDR3 sequence is 14 residues long. Trimming pared 5 bases from V and 2 bases from J, leaving 13 bases between. Germline CDR1 and CDR2: MNHEY and SVGEGT. This CDR3 is CASSPRVDPYEQYF. CDR3 sequence (DNA): TGTGCCAGCAGTCCCAGGGTAGATCCCTACGAGCAGTACTTC.

This chain links TRBV29-1 with TRBJ1-2; D gene unclear. The CDR3 totals 15 residues. Germline CDR1 is SQVTM and CDR2 is ANQGSEA. Trimming cost V 7 bases and J 4 bases, with 22 bases left between them. The CDR3 loop is CSAPWESEYAYGYTF. The CDR3, as DNA: TGCAGCGCTCCTTGGGAAAGTGAGTACGCCTATGGCTACACCTTC. The whole variable domain, filled in from reference TRBV29-1 and TRBJ1-2, reads SAVISQKPSRDICQRGTSLTIQCQVDSQVTMMFWYRQQPGQSLTLIATANQGSEATYESGFVIDKFPISRPNLTFSTLTVSNMSPEDSSIYLCSAPWESEYAYGYTFGSGTRLTVV.

This clonotype was observed a handful of times. The chain links TRBV12-3 or TRBV12-4 to TRBJ2-6; TRBD1 or TRBD2 may be the D gene (6 bases each). Trimming took 2 bases from V and 0 from J, leaving 17 bases between them. This CDR3 has 19 amino acids. This CDR3 is CASSLRGARANSGANVLTF. The CDR3 bases are TGTGCCAGCAGTTTAAGGGGGGCCAGGGCCAACTCTGGGGCCAACGTCCTGACTTTC.

V and J are TRBV4-1 and TRBJ1-5; TRBD1 might be the D (6 bases). V lost 1 base and J 6 bases, leaving 10 bases between the germline ends. This CDR3 comprises 14 residues. The germline V gene has CDR1 MGHRA and CDR2 YSYEKL. For the CDR3, the DNA is TGCGCCAGCAGCCAAGCAGGGGAGGGTCAGCCCCAGCATTTT. Its translation is CASSQAGEGQPQHF.

The chain recombines TRBV14 with TRBJ2-1; 7 bases fit TRBD2. The germline CDR1 and CDR2 sequences are SGHDN and FVKESK. This CDR3 has 16 residues. The V segment lost 4 bases and the J segment 3 bases; nucleotides outside the gene matches: 9. Here the CDR3 DNA reads TGTGCCAGCAGCCCCGCGGATGGCGGGAGCTACAATGAGCAGTTCTTC. Translating it yields CASSPADGGSYNEQFF.

This chain connects TRBV10-3 to TRBJ2-7; 12 nucleotides align to TRBD1. Unmatched junction bases numbered 6, after V lost 8 bases and J lost 4 bases. This CDR3 is built from 14 residues. The germline CDR1 and CDR2 sequences are ENHRY and SYGVKD. The CDR3 reads CAIRTGQGAYEQYF. The CDR3 DNA is TGTGCCATCCGGACGGGACAGGGGGCATACGAGCAGTACTTC.

This chain joins TRBV4-3 and TRBJ2-3, with 11 nucleotides matching TRBD2. The germline gives CDR1 LGHNA, CDR2 YSLEER. This CDR3 contains 18 residues. The V and J ends lost 0 bases and 4 bases, in that order; junction bases with no gene match: 9. The CDR3 loop reads CASSQDLTSGSVPDTQYF. In DNA, the CDR3 is TGCGCCAGCAGCCAAGATCTAACTAGCGGGAGCGTCCCAGATACGCAGTATTTT.

This chain uses TRBV5-1 with TRBJ2-7; D may correspond to TRBD1 or TRBD2 (5 bases each). This CDR3 has 18 residues. CDR1 and CDR2 from the germline V gene are SGHRS and YFSETQ. The V and J ends lost 0 bases and 1 base respectively, with 20 bases between them. Here the CDR3 reads CASSLDGTGRSRSYEQYF. CDR3 coding DNA: TGCGCCAGCAGCTTGGACGGGACGGGTAGATCGAGGTCCTACGAGCAGTACTTC.

The chain recombines TRBV18 with TRBJ2-5; D is undetermined. V gave up 6 bases and J gave up 5 bases, with 16 bases separating them. CDR3 length equals 14 residues. Germline CDR1 reads KGHSH; CDR2 reads LQKENI. The CDR3 bases are TGTGCCAGCTCGCCCGGAGCCCGAATGGAGACCCAGTACTTC. Translation gives CASSPGARMETQYF.

This clonotype was detected once. This chain's CDR3 is CASRGTGTNYGYTF. For the CDR3, the DNA is TGTGCCAGCAGGGGGACTGGAACTAACTATGGCTACACCTTC. The genes are TRBV6-5 and TRBJ1-2; D possibly corresponds to TRBD1 (5 bases). V lost 6 bases, J lost 0 bases, and 11 bases lay in between. In germline, CDR1 is MNHEY, CDR2 SVGAGI. The length of the CDR3 is 14 residues.

The DNA for the CDR3 is TGTGCCAGCAGCTTAGGGGGACAGGTGACCTCGGAGACCCAGTACTTC. It translates to CASSLGGQVTSETQYF. The V and J genes are TRBV7-9 and TRBJ2-5, with 8 bases that match TRBD1. Losses at the gene ends were 1 base for V and 5 bases for J; bases not matched to a gene: 9. There are 16 residues in the CDR3. Germline CDR1 and CDR2: SEHNR and FQNEAQ (reference sequence).

This clonotype was picked up a small number of times. This rearrangement joins TRBV3-1 to TRBJ1-6, with D possibly matching TRBD1 (6 bases). The germline V gene has CDR1 LGHDT and CDR2 YNNKEL (reference sequence). V was pared by 3 bases and J by 6 bases, with 15 bases between. CDR3 length: 16 residues. DNA of the CDR3: TGTGCCAGCAGCCAGGGCCTTGGGGGGCTTAATTCACCCCTCCACTTT. This codes for CASSQGLGGLNSPLHF.

This clonotype turned up a few times. The rearrangement joins TRBV6-6 to TRBJ1-2, with no clear D. This CDR3 spans 16 amino acids. Per germline, CDR1 MNHNY and CDR2 SVGAGI (reference sequence). The V and J ends lost 8 bases and 2 bases respectively, with 21 bases between them. CDR3 sequence (DNA): TGTGCCAGCTTCCGTTCGGGGTCTACCGCGAACTATGGCTACACCTTC. Translation: CASFRSGSTANYGYTF.

V and J are TRBV5-4 and TRBJ2-1; 11 bases align to TRBD2. There are 17 residues in the CDR3. The germline CDR1 and CDR2 sequences are SGHNT and YYREEE (reference sequence). V was clipped by 4 bases and J by 4 bases; unmatched bases: 10. CDR3 sequence (DNA): TGTGCCAGCAGCCAGGGGACTAGCGGAAAAGGGTACAATGAGCAGTTCTTC. This sequence encodes CASSQGTSGKGYNEQFF.

This chain joins TRBV6-5 and TRBJ1-1, with D maybe TRBD1 (5 bases). This CDR3 comprises 15 residues. Germline CDR1 is MNHEY and CDR2 is SVGAGI. Deletions cut 0 bases from V and 0 bases from J, with 8 bases between. CDR3 amino acids: CASSYSRGLNTEAFF. CDR3 nucleotide sequence: TGTGCCAGCAGTTACTCTCGGGGCCTGAACACTGAAGCTTTCTTT.

V usage is TRBV10-3 and J usage is TRBJ2-1; TRBD2 is a possible D gene (6 bases). CDR3 length equals 15 residues. With 11 bases removed from V and 4 bases from J, the gap between germline ends came to 21 bases. CDR1 is ENHRY, CDR2 SYGVKD, per germline. The CDR3 is CAAGGKDGRYNEQFF. The CDR3 DNA reads TGTGCCGCCGGAGGGAAGGACGGGAGATACAATGAGCAGTTCTTC.

This rearrangement joins TRBV5-4 to TRBJ2-5; 15 positions match TRBD2. The CDR3 runs 18 residues. CDR1 is SGHNT, CDR2 YYREEE, per germline (reference sequence). V lost 0 bases to trimming and J lost 5 bases; unmatched junction nucleotides: 8. CDR3 in amino acids: CASSLARTSGRAYETQYF. CDR3 bases: TGTGCCAGCAGCTTGGCCCGGACTAGCGGGAGGGCCTACGAGACCCAGTACTTC.

This clonotype has only a few counts. V gene TRBV19 combines with J gene TRBJ1-1; TRBD1 matches 10 bases. Germline lookup yields CDR1 LNHDA and CDR2 SQIVND (reference sequence). The CDR3 is 15 amino acids. Germline trimming cut 6 bases from V and 4 bases from J; bases unmatched to any gene: 8. CDR3 DNA sequence: TGTGCCAGTAGCCGGGACAGGGGATGGGGCACTGAAGCTTTCTTT. This codes for CASSRDRGWGTEAFF. The entire variable domain, with the rest obtained from reference TRBV19 and TRBJ1-1, is as follows: DGGITQSPKYLFRKEGQNVTLSCEQNLNHDAMYWYRQDPGQGLRLIYYSQIVNDFQKGDIAEGYSVSREKKESFPLTVTSAQKNPTAFYLCASSRDRGWGTEAFFGQGTRLTVV.